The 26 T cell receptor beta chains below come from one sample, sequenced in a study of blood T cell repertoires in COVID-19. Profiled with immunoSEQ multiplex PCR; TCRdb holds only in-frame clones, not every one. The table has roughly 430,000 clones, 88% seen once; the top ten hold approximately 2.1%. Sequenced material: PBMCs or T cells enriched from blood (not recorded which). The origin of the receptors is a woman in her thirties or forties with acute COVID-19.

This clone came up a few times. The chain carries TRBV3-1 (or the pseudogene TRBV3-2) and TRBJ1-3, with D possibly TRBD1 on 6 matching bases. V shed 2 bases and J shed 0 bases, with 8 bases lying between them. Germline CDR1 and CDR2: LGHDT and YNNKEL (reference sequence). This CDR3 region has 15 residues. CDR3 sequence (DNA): TGTGCCAGCAGCCAAAGGACAGTCTCTGGAAACACCATATATTTT. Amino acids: CASSQRTVSGNTIYF.

The CDR3 sequence: CASSQFGVSGNTIYF. CDR3 sequence (DNA): TGCGCCAGCAGCCAATTTGGAGTCTCCGGAAACACCATATATTTT. The chain combines TRBV4-1 with TRBJ1-3; D gene ambiguous. Per the germline V gene, CDR1 is MGHRA and CDR2 is YSYEKL. The CDR3 runs 15 residues. Deletions cut 2 bases from V and 4 bases from J, with 12 bases between.

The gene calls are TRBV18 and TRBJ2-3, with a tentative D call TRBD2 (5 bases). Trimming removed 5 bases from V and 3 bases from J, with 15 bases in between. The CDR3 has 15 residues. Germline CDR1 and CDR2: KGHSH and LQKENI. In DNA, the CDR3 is TGTGCCAGCTCATCCTTAGCGTTAGGGACAGATACGCAGTATTTT. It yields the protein CASSSLALGTDTQYF.

The CDR3 DNA is TGTGCCAGCAGCCTAGGAGGATCTGGCTACACCTTC. It yields the protein CASSLGGSGYTF. The rearrangement links TRBV9 to TRBJ1-2; D gene unclear. The CDR3 contains 12 residues. Trimming took 4 bases from V and 7 from J, leaving 11 bases between them. Germline V gene sequence: CDR1 SGDLS, CDR2 YYNGEE.

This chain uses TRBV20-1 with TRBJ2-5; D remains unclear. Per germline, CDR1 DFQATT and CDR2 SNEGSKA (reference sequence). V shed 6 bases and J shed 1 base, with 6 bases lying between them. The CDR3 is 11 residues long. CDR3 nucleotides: TGCAGTGCAGAGTTCCAAGAGACCCAGTACTTC. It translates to CSAEFQETQYF.

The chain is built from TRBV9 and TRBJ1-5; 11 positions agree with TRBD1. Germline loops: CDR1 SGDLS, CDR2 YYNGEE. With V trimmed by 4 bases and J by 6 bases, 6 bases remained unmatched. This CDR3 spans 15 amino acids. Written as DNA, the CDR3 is TGTGCCAGCAGCCGGACAGGGGGCGACGGTCAGCCCCAGCATTTT. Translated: CASSRTGGDGQPQHF.

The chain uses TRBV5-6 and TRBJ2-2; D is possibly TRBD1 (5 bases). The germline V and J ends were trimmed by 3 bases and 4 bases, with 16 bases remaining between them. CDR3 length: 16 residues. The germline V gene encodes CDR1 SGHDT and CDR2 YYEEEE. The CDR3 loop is CASSSDSGLSTGELFF. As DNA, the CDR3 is TGTGCCAGCAGCTCTGATTCAGGGTTAAGCACCGGGGAGCTGTTTTTT.

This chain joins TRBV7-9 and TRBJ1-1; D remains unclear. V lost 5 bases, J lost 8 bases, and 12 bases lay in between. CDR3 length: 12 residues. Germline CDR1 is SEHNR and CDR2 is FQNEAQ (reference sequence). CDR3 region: CASSLGPREAFF. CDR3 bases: TGTGCCAGCAGCCTTGGCCCGAGGGAAGCTTTCTTT.

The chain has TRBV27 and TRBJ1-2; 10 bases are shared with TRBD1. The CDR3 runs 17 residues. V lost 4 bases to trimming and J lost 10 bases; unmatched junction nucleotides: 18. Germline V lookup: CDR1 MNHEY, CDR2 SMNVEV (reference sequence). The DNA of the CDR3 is TGTGCCAGCAGTTCACCCACCAGAAAGACAGGGGGCGGACACTACACCTTC. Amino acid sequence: CASSSPTRKTGGGHYTF.

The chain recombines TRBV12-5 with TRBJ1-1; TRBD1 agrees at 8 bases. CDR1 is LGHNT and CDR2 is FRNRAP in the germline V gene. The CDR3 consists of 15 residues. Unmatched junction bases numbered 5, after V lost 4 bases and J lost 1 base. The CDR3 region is CASGSGTGWNTEAFF. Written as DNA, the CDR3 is TGTGCTAGTGGTTCAGGGACAGGTTGGAACACTGAAGCTTTCTTT.

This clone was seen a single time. The CDR3 reads CASSIAGGGGQPQHF. In DNA, the CDR3 is TGTGCCAGTAGTATAGCAGGGGGCGGAGGTCAGCCCCAGCATTTT. The chain joins TRBV19 to TRBJ1-5, with TRBD1 identical over 8 bases. The CDR3 is made up of 15 amino acids. V lost 1 base and J lost 6; bases outside the gene matches: 5. The germline V gene encodes CDR1 LNHDA and CDR2 SQIVND (reference sequence).

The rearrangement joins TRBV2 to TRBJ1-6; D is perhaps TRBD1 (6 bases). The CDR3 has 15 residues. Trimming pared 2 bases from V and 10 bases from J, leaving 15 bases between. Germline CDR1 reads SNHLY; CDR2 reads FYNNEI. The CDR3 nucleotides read TGTGCCAGCAGTGAACGCTTGGACAGTAAATCACCCCTCCACTTT. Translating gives CASSERLDSKSPLHF.

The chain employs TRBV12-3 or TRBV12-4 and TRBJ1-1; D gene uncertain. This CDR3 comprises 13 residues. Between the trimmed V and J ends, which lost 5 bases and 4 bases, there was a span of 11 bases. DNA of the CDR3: TGTGCCAGCAGTCCCAGTTCCTTCACTGAAGCTTTCTTT. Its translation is CASSPSSFTEAFF.

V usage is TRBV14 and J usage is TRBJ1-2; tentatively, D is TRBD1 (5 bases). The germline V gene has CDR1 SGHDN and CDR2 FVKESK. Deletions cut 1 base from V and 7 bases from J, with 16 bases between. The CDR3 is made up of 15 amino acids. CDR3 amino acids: CASSQAAGTPLGYTF. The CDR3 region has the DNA TGTGCCAGCAGCCAAGCTGCAGGGACTCCTCTTGGCTACACCTTC.

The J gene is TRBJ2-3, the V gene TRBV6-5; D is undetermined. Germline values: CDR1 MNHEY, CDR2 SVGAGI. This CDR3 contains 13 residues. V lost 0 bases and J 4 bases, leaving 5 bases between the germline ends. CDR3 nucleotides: TGTGCCAGCAGTTACTCGACTTCAGATACGCAGTATTTT. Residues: CASSYSTSDTQYF.

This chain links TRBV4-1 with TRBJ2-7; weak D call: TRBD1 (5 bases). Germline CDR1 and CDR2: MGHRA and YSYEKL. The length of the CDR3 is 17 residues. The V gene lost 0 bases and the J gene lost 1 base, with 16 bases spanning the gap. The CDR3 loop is CASSQDSFGARSYEQYF. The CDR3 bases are TGCGCCAGCAGCCAAGACAGTTTTGGGGCCCGGTCCTACGAGCAGTACTTC.

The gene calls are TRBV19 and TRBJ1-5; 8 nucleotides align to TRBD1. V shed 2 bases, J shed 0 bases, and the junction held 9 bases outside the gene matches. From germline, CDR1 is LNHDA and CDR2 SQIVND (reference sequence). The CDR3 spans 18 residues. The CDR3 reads CASSITDRVADSNQPQHF. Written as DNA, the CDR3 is TGTGCCAGTAGTATAACGGACAGGGTGGCCGATAGCAATCAGCCCCAGCATTTT.

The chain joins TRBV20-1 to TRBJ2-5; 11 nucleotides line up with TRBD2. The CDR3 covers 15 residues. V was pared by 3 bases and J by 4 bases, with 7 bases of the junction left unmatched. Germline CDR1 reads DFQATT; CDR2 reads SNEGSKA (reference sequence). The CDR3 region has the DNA TGCAGTGCTAGTCGTCTAGCGGGGGGCATAGAGACCCAGTACTTC. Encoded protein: CSASRLAGGIETQYF.

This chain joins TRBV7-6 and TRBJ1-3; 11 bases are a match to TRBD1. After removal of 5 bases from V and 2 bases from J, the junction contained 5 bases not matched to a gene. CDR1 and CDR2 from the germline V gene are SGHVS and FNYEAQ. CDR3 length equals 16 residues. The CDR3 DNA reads TGTGCCAGCAGCGACATGGGACAGGGGGCTGGAAACACCATATATTTT. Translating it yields CASSDMGQGAGNTIYF.

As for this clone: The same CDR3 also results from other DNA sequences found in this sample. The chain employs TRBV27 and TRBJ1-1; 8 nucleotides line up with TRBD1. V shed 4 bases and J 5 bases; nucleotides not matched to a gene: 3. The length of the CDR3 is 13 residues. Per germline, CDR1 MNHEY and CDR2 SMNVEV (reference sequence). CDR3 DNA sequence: TGTGCCAGCAGTTACAGGGGGGGGACTGAAGCTTTCTTT. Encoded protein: CASSYRGGTEAFF.

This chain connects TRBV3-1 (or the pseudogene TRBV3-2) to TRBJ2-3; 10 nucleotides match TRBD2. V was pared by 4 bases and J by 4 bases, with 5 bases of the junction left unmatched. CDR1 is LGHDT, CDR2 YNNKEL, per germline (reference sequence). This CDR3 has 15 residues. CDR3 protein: CASSPAGGHADTQYF. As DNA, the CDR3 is TGTGCCAGCAGCCCAGCGGGGGGGCACGCAGATACGCAGTATTTT.

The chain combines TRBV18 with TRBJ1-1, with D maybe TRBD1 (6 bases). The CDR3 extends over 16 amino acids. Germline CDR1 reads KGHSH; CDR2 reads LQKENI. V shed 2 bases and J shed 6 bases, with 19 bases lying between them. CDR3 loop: CASSPDPGAPPPEAFF. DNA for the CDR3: TGTGCCAGCTCACCAGACCCAGGGGCGCCACCCCCTGAAGCTTTCTTT.

The DNA of the CDR3 is TGTGCCAGCAGCTTTGGCGGGGGACAATACAATGAGCAGTTCTTC. Its translation: CASSFGGGQYNEQFF. The chain recombines TRBV7-2 with TRBJ2-1; D is perhaps TRBD2 (7 bases). The germline V gene has CDR1 SGHTA and CDR2 FQGNSA. The ends were cut back, 3 bases at V and 4 bases at J, with 13 bases in the middle. The CDR3 runs to 15 residues.

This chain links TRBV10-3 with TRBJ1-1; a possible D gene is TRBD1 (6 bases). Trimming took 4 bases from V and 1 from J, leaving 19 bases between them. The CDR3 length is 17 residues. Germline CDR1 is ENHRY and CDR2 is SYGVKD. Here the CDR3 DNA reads TGTGCCATCAGTGCGCCCCCCCAACAGGGCAAGAACACTGAAGCTTTCTTT. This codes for CAISAPPQQGKNTEAFF.

CDR3 residues: CASGSGATNEKLFF. The CDR3 DNA reads as TGTGCCAGCGGGTCCGGAGCAACTAATGAAAAACTGTTTTTT. The chain has TRBV7-9 and TRBJ1-4; D gene ambiguous. V dropped 8 bases and J dropped 0 bases, with 10 bases sitting between them. The length of the CDR3 is 14 residues. Germline V gene data show CDR1 as SEHNR and CDR2 as FQNEAQ (reference sequence).

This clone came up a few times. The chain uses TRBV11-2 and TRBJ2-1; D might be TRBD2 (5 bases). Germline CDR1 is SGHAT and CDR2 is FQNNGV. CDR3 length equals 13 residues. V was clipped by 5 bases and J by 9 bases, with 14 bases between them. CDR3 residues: CASSVASPLEQFF. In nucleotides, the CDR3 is TGTGCCAGCAGCGTTGCTAGCCCTCTTGAGCAGTTCTTC.